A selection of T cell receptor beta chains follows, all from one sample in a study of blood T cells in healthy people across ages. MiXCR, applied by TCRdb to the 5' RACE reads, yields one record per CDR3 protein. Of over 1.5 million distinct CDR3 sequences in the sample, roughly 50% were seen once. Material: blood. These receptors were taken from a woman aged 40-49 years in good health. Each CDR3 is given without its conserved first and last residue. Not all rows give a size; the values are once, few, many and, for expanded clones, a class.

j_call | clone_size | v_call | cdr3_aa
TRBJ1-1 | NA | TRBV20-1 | SAETVGDTEAF
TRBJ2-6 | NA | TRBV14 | ASSQNRNPGADVLT
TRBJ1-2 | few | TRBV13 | ASSLYRSAYGYT
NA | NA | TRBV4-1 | ASGQEGRGAPRKETQY
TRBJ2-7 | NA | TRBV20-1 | SASRGPGISYEQY
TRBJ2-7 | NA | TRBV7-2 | ASRLRGAFLYEQY
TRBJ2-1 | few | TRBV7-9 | ASSSDRGDEQF
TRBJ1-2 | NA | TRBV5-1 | ASSRTGDNGYT
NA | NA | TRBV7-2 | ASKTQGAFGETQY
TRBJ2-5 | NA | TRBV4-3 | ASSQEDRGLFQETQY
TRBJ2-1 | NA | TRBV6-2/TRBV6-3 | ASSYATTGQIYNEQF
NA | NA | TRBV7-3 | ASKGQGLQEQF
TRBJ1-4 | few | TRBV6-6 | ASSYGTGRGEKLF
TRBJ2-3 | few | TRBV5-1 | ASSLEGAIDTQY
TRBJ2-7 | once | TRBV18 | ASSPFSTIGYEQY
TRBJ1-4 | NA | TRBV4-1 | ASSQADSSNEKLF
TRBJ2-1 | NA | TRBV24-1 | ATSDSDRLYNEQF
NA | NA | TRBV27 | ASSFRGGTRYEQY
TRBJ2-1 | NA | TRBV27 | ASRRAGEDYNEQF
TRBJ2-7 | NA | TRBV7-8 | ASSLRTGIYEQY
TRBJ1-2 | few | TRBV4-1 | ASSQEPTGNYGYT
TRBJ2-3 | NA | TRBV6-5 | ASSPTDRATQY
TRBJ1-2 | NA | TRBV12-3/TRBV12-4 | ASSRGLDGDST
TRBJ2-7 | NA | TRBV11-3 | ASSFTGAGSYEQY
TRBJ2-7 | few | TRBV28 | ASSPGDRVYEQY
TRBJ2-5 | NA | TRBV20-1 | SASRWGFQETQY
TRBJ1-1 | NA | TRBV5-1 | ASSLEEGGEAF
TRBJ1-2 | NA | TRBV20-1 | SARWTGSYGYT
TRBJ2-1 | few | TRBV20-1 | SARSLSVGEQF
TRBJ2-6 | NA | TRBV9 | ASSPLPGGSSGANVLT